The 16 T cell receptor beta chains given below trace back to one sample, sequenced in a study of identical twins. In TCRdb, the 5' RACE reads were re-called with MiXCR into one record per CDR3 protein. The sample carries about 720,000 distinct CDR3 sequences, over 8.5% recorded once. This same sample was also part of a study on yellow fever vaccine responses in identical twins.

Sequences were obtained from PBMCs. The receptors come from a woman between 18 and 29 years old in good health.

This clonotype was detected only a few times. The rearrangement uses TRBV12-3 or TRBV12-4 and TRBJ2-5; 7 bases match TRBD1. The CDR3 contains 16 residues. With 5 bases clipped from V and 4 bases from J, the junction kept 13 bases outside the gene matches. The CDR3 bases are TGTGCCAGCAGTCTATTAGACAGGGCCCGAGGAGAGACCCAGTACTTC. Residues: CASSLLDRARGETQYF.

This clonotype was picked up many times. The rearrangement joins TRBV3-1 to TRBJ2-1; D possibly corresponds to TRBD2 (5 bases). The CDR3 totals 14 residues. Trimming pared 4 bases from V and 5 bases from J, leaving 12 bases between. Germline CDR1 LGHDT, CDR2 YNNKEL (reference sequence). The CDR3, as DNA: TGTGCCAGCAGCCCAACTAGTTTCCACAATGAGCAGTTCTTC. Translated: CASSPTSFHNEQFF.

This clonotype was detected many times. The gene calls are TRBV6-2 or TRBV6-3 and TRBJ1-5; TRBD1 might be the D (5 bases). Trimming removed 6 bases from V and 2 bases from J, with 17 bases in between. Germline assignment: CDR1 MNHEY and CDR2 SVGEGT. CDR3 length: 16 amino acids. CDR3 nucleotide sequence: TGTGCCAGCAGCGCCTGGGAGGGGAGGGGCAATCAGCCCCAGCATTTT. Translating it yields CASSAWEGRGNQPQHF.

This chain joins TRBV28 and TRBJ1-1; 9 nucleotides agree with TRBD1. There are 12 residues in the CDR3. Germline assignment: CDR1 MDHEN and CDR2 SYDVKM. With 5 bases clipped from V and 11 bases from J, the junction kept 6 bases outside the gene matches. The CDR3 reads CASSTTGGEAFF. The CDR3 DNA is TGTGCCAGCAGTACGACAGGGGGAGAGGCTTTCTTT.

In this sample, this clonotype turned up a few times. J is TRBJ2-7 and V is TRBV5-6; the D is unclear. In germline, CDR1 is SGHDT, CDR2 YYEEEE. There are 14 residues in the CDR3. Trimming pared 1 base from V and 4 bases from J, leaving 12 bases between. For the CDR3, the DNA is TGTGCCAGCAGCTTGATACCGGACGGTTACGAGCAGTACTTC. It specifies CASSLIPDGYEQYF.

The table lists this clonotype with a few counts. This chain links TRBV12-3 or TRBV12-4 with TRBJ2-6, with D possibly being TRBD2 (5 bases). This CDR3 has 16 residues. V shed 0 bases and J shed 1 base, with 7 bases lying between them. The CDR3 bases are TGTGCCAGCAGTTTAGCGCGAGGGTCTGGGGCCAACGTCCTGACTTTC. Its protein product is CASSLARGSGANVLTF.

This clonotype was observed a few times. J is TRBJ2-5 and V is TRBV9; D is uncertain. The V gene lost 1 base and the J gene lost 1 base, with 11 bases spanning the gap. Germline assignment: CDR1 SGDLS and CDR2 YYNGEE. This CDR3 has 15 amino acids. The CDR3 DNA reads TGTGCCAGCAGCGTACTGGGGATCCCCCAAGAGACCCAGTACTTC. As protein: CASSVLGIPQETQYF.

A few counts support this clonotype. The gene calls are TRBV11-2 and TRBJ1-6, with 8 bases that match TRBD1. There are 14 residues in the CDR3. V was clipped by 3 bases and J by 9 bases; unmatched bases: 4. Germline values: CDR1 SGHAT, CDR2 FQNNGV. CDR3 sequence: CASSFGTGGSPLHF. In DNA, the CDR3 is TGTGCCAGCAGCTTTGGGACAGGCGGTTCACCCCTCCACTTT. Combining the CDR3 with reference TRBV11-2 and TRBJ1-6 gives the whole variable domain EAGVAQSPRYKIIEKRQSVAFWCNPISGHATLYWYQQILGQGPKLLIQFQNNGVVDDSQLPKDRFSAERLKGVDSTLKIQPAKLEDSAVYLCASSFGTGGSPLHFGNGTRLTVT.

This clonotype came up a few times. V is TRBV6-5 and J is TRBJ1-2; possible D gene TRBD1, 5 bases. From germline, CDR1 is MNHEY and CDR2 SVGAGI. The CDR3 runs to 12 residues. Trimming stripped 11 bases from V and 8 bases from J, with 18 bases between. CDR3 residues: CAYRVGGGGYTF. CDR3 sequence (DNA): TGTGCCTACCGTGTAGGTGGGGGGGGCTACACCTTC.

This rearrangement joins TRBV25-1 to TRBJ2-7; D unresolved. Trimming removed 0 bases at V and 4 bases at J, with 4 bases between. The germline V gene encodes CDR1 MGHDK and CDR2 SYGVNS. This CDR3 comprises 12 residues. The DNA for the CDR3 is TGTGCCAGCAGTGAATACCATTACGAGCAGTACTTC. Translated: CASSEYHYEQYF.

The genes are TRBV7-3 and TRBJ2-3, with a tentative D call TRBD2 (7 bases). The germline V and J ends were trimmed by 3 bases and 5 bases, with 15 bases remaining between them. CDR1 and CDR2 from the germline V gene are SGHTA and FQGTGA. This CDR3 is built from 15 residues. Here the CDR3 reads CASSFRGAVGDTQYF. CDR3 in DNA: TGTGCCAGCAGCTTTCGGGGGGCCGTGGGAGATACGCAGTATTTT.

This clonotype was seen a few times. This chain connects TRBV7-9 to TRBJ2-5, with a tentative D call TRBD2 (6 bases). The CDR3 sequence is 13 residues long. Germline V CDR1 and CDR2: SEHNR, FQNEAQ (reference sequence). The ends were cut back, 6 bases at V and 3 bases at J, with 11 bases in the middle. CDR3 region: CASRYTGEETQYF. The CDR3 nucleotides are TGTGCCAGCAGATACACGGGAGAAGAGACCCAGTACTTC.

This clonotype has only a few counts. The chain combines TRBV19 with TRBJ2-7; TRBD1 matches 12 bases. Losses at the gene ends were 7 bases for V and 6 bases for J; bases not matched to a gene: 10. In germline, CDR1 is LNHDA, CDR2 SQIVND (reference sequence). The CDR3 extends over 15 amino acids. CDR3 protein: CASTTGQGAMFEQYF. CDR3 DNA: TGTGCCAGTACTACGGGACAGGGGGCGATGTTCGAGCAGTACTTC. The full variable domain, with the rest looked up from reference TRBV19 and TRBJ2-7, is DGGITQSPKYLFRKEGQNVTLSCEQNLNHDAMYWYRQDPGQGLRLIYYSQIVNDFQKGDIAEGYSVSREKKESFPLTVTSAQKNPTAFYLCASTTGQGAMFEQYFGPGTRLTVT.

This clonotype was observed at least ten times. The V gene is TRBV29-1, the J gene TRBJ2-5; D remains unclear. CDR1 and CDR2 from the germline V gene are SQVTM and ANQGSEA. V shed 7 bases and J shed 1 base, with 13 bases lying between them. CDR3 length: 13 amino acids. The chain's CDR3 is CSATVRSQETQYF. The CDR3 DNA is TGCAGCGCTACGGTTCGGAGCCAAGAGACCCAGTACTTC.

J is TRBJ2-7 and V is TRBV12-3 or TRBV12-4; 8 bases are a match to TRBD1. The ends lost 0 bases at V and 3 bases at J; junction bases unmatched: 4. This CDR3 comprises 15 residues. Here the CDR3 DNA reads TGTGCCAGCAGTTTAGCACCGACAGGGGTCTACGAGCAGTACTTC. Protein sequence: CASSLAPTGVYEQYF.

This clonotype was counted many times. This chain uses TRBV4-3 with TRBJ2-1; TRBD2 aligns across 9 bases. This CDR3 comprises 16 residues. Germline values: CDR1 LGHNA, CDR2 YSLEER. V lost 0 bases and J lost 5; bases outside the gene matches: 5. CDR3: CASSQESASGDNEQFF. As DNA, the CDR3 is TGCGCCAGCAGCCAAGAAAGCGCTAGCGGGGACAATGAGCAGTTCTTC.